One and the same sample provided the 3 T cell receptor beta chains below, sequenced in a study of shared clonotypes between healthy human individuals. The protocol was immunoSEQ multiplex PCR, while the TCRdb copy is restricted to in-frame clones and leaves out a portion. The profile shows about 1 million clones, more than 65% of them singletons. Sequencing was done on a sample of memory CD4+ T cells sorted from blood. As for subset: CD45RA-negative fraction. These receptor sequences come from a man between 18 and 35 years old in good health.

The chain employs TRBV19 and TRBJ2-6; D gene ambiguous. CDR3 length: 16 amino acids. Germline V gene lookup returns CDR1 LNHDA and CDR2 SQIVND (reference sequence). The V gene lost 2 bases and the J gene lost 0 bases, with 8 bases spanning the gap. CDR3 nucleotides: TGTGCCAGTAGTATATACAAGGGCTCTGGGGCCAACGTCCTGACTTTC. Residues: CASSIYKGSGANVLTF. The variable domain in full, completed from reference TRBV19 and TRBJ2-6, reads DGGITQSPKYLFRKEGQNVTLSCEQNLNHDAMYWYRQDPGQGLRLIYYSQIVNDFQKGDIAEGYSVSREKKESFPLTVTSAQKNPTAFYLCASSIYKGSGANVLTFGAGSRLTVL.

J is TRBJ2-2 and V is TRBV7-9; D remains ambiguous. CDR1 and CDR2 from the germline V gene are SEHNR and FQNEAQ (reference sequence). V gave up 10 bases and J gave up 0 bases, with 15 bases separating them. The CDR3 has 15 residues. The CDR3 loop is CATRISAANTGELFF. The CDR3, as DNA: TGTGCCACCAGGATCTCAGCCGCGAACACCGGGGAGCTGTTTTTT. The full variable domain, completed using reference TRBV7-9 and TRBJ2-2, is DTGVSQNPRHKITKRGQNVTFRCDPISEHNRLYWYRQTLGQGPEFLTYFQNEAQLEKSRLLSDRFSAERPKGSFSTLEIQRTEQGDSAMYLCATRISAANTGELFFGEGSRLTVL.

The V and J genes are TRBV19 and TRBJ1-2; D is uncertain. The V and J ends lost 4 bases and 5 bases respectively, with 8 bases between them. The CDR3 is made up of 12 amino acids. The germline gives CDR1 LNHDA, CDR2 SQIVND (reference sequence). CDR3 bases: TGTGCCAGTAGTAGAACACTATATGGCTACACCTTC. Its translation: CASSRTLYGYTF.